This T cell receptor beta chain comes out of a study of T cells in localized non-small cell lung cancer (dated by TCRdb to 2020 to 2021). With regard to the full study: T cell repertoires of about 240 early-stage NSCLC patients were analyzed, with tumors being compared against uninvolved tumor-adjacent lungs. The mean age of the NSCLC patients was under 70 years, with 120 to 150 men and 107 women. The cohort was made up of some 240 treatment-naive NSCLC patients whose localized lung tumors had been resected.

The immunoSEQ Assay was used to sequence TCR beta CDR3 regions from DNA. From the authors' description of their analysis: To compute T cell density, TCR beta template counts were normalized to usable DNA, which was estimated by amplifying housekeeping genes. Richness was estimated using the preseqR package, with extrapolation to 400,000 templates for PBMC samples and to 120,000 templates for tissue samples. Clonality was taken to be one minus Pielou's evenness. To identify tissue-enriched TCRs, differential abundance testing was run on productive amino-acid clonotypes with a minimum total count of 5 and an alpha of 0.1. Repertoire overlap between compartments was quantified with the Jaccard Index and Morisita Overlap Index. TCR beta CDR3s were clustered by GLIPH together with public tetramer-defined viral CDR3s, and at least three viral sequences plus V-gene enrichment were required for viral motifs. TCRdb took over this immuneACCESS table, retaining in-frame rearrangements with V and J assigned. Such tables are incomplete; in checked studies, under half of the missing clones stem from an unresolved V gene, and the remainder is unexplained. V and J calls and clone size are copied from that table; D and trimming were computed from the DNA. The sample data list 30,000 to 45,000 clones, and approximately 88% of these were observed just once. More than 7% of the sample is held by the ten biggest clonotypes.

The paper as a whole reports these results and caveats: Because of the exploratory design, TCR variables were selected using unadjusted p-values without false-discovery rate correction. Longer overall survival was associated with higher T cell density in blood, whereas shorter survival was associated with higher clonality in adjacent lung. Uninvolved tumor-adjacent lung showed the highest T cell clonality, higher than tumor, which suggests more focused antigenic responses in the uninvolved tumor-adjacent lung. A median of around 50 of the top 100 tumor clones turned up in the paired uninvolved adjacent lung, and fewer than 35 of those clones also ranked among the top 100 of that same adjacent lung. Because multi-region sequencing of the tumors was not done, intratumor heterogeneity could not be ruled out.

Comment on this clone: It has no known antigen specificity. Per-nucleotide qualities are absent, and no much larger clonotype sits a single base away.

At diagnosis, peripheral blood, uninvolved tumor-adjacent lung and tumor were collected and were preserved as a mix of fresh-frozen and FFPE material. For TCR repertoire profiling, blood samples were analyzed in the form of peripheral blood mononuclear cells. CDR1 and CDR2, looked up from the germline V gene, are SGHTA and FQGNSA. Including the terminal cysteine and phenylalanine, the CDR3 comprises 17 residues. Of all the DNA, just the CDR3 is kept, 51 bases in frame from base 1. V ends up 4 bases short and J 7 bases short, with an unmatched junction base count of 16. In this chain, TRBV7-2 is recombined with TRBJ1-5; TRBD1 lines up with 7 middle nucleotides. The receptor was isolated from a woman aged 35-75 years with stage I lung adenocarcinoma. The sequenced sample was peripheral blood, obtained before any cancer treatment. The CDR3 protein is CASSSTRTTGSPQPQHF. The sequenced DNA is TGTGCCAGCAGCTCTACTCGAACGACAGGGTCGCCCCAGCCCCAGCATTTT.